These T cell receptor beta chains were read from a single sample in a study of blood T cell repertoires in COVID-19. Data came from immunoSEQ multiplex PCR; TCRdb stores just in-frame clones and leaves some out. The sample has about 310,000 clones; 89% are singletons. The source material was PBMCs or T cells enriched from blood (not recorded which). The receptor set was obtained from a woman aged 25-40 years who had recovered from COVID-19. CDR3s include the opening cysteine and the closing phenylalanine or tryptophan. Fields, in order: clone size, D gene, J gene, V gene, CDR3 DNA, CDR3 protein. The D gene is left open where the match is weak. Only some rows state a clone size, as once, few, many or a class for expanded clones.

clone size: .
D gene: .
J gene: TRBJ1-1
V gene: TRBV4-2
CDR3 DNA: TGTGCCAGCAGCCAAGATTCAGGGAAGACTGAAGCTTTCTTT
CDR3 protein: CASSQDSGKTEAFF

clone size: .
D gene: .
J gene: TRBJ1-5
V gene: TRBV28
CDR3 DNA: TGTGCCAGCAGTCAGGGTGGTCAGCCCCAGCATTTT
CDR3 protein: CASSQGGQPQHF

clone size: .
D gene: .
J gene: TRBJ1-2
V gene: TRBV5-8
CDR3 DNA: TGTGCCAGCAGCCCTAGCGGGGGCAGGGTGAACTATGGCTACACCTTC
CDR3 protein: CASSPSGGRVNYGYTF

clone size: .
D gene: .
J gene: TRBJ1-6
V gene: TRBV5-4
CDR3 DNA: TGTGCCAGCAGCCCATACCCGACAAGTGGATCACCCCTCCACTTT
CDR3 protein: CASSPYPTSGSPLHF

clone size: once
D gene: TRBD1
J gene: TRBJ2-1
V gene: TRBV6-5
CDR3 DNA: TGTGCCAGCGGGGGACAGAGCTCCTACAATGAGCAGTTCTTC
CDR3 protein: CASGGQSSYNEQFF

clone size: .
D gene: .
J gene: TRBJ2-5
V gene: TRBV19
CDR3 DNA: TGTGCCACCATGGACACAGAGACCCAGTACTTC
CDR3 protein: CATMDTETQYF

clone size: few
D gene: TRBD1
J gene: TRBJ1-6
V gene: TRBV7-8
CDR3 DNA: TGTGCCAGCAGCCGAGGCCGGGACAGGGGTGCTAGCTCCTATAATTCACCCCTCCACTTT
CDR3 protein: CASSRGRDRGASSYNSPLHF

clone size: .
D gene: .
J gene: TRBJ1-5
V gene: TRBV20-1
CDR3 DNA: TGCAGTGCTAGTCAACAGGGACAGCCCCAGCATTTT
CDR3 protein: CSASQQGQPQHF

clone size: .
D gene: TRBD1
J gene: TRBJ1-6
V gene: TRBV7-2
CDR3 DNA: TGTGCCAGCAGGCGACAGGGTTCGGGTTCACCCCTCCACTTT
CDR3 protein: CASRRQGSGSPLHF

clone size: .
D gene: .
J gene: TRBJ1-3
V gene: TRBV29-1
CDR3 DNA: TGCAGCGTTTCCTACAGGGCTGGAAACACCATATATTTT
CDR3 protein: CSVSYRAGNTIYF

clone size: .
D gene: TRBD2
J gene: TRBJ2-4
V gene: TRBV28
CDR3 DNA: TGTGCCAGCAGTTTAGCAGCGGGAGCTTACATTCAGTACTTC
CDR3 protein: CASSLAAGAYIQYF

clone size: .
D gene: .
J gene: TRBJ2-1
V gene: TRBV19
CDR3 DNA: TGTGCCAGTAGCTTTTACCGGGGACTCGACTACAATGAGCAGTTCTTC
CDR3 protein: CASSFYRGLDYNEQFF